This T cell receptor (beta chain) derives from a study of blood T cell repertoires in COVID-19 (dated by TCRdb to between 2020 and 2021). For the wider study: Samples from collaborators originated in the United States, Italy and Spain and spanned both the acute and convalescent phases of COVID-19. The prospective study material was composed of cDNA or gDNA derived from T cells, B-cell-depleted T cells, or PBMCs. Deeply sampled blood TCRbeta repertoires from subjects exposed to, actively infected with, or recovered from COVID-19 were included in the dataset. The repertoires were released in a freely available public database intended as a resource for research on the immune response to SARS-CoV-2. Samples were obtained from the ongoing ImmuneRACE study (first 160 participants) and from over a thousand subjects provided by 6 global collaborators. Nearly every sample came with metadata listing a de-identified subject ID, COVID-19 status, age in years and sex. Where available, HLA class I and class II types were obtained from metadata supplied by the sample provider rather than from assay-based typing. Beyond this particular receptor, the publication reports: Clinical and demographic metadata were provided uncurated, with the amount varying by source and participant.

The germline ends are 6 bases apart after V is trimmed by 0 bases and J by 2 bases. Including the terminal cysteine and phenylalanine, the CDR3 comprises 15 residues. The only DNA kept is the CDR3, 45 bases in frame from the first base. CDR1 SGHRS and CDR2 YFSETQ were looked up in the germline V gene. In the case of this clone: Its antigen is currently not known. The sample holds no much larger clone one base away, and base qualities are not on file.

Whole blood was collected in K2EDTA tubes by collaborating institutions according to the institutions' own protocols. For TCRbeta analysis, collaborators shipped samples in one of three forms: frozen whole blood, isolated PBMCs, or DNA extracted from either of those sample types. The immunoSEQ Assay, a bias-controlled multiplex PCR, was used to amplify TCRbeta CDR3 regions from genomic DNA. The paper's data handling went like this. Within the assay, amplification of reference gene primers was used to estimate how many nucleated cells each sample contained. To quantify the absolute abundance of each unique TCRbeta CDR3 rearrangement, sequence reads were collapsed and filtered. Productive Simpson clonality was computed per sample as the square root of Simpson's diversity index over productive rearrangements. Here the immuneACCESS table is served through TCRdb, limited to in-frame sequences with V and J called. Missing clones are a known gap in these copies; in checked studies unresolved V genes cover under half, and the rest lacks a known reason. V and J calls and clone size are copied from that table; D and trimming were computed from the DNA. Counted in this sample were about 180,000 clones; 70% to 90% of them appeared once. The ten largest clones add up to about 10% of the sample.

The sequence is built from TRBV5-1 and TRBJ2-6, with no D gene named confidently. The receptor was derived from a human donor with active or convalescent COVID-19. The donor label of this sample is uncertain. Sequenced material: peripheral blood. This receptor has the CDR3 CASSLVETGANVLTF. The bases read TGCGCCAGCAGCTTGGTAGAAACTGGGGCCAACGTCCTGACTTTC. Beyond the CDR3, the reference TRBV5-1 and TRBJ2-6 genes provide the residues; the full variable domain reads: KAGVTQTPRYLIKTRGQQVTLSCSPISGHRSVSWYQQTPGQGLQFLFEYFSETQRNKGNFPGRFSGRQFSNSRSEMNVSTLELGDSALYLCASSLVETGANVLTFGAGSRLTVL.